This TCR beta chain is from a study of vaccination and CD4 T cells after COVID-19. About the study: Median time from COVID diagnosis to post-COVID sampling was 100 to 130 days (35 to 161).

This clonotype was seen more than once but under ten times. Antigen unknown. Trimming stripped 3 bases from V and 6 bases from J, with 12 bases between. Germline loops: CDR1 DFQATT, CDR2 SNEGSKA (reference sequence). The CDR3 covers 14 residues. Documented treatment: approximately nine-day PBMC culture with coronavirus spike peptide pools or control peptides (ViraFEST assay). Wells contained around 1.8 million PBMCs each, and these were cultured with about 9.9 IU/ml IL-2 and 9.5 to 10 ug/ml peptide pools. Sequencing of DNA taken from cultured CD4+ T cells relied on the Oncomine TCR Beta short-read assay. TCRdb reprocessed the PCR reads with MiXCR, giving one entry per CDR3 protein. Altogether a few thousand distinct CDR3 sequences are present, about two fifths being singletons, with the ten largest covering about 9.9%.

The V and J genes are TRBV20-1 and TRBJ1-6; D not certain. Sequenced material: CD4+ T cells from blood, cultured in vitro. This clonotype originated in a human donor who had recovered from COVID-19. CDR3 residues: CSARVGPLNSPLHF. The CDR3 nucleotides are TGCAGTGCTAGGGTCGGCCCACTTAATTCACCCCTCCACTTT.